One TCR beta chain is described in this entry. The antigen is unknown. This sample is drawn from a study of beta chain features in type 1 diabetes. The CDR3 loop spans 12 amino acids. CDR1 is MDHEN, CDR2 SYDVKM, per germline. With 5 bases removed from V and 6 bases from J, the gap between germline ends came to 8 bases. TCRB transcripts that were expressed got sequenced, as all of the isolated RNA had been reverse transcribed. Some 3.3 million reads was the average for naive, central memory and regulatory T cell samples. Measured with immunoSEQ multiplex PCR; TCRdb has only the in-frame clones, and not every one. The sample lists a few hundred thousand clones, 24% seen once, with 0.012% in the top ten. Study-wide results and caveats: Among all four CD4+ subsets, Type 1 diabetes patients had TCRB CDR3s that were moderately but significantly shorter. A potential influence of HLA type upon TCRB rearrangement remained unresolved herein.

The chain joins TRBV28 to TRBJ2-4; the D is unclear. Material: naive CD4+ T cells from blood. The TCR was taken from a woman in her twenties or thirties with type 1 diabetes. The CDR3 is CASSILRNIQYF. CDR3 DNA: TGTGCCAGCAGTATCTTGAGAAACATTCAGTACTTC.